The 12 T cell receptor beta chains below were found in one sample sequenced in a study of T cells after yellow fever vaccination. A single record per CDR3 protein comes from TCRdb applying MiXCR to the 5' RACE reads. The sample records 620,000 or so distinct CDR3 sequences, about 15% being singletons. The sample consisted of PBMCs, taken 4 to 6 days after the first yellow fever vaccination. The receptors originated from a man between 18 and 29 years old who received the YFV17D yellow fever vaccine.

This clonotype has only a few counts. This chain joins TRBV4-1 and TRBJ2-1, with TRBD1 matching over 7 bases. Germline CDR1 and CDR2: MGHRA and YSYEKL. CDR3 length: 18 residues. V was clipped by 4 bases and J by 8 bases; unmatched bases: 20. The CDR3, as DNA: TGCGCCAGCAGCCTCCTATCTAAGGGGGCAAGCGCAGTACATGAGCAGTTCTTC. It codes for CASSLLSKGASAVHEQFF.

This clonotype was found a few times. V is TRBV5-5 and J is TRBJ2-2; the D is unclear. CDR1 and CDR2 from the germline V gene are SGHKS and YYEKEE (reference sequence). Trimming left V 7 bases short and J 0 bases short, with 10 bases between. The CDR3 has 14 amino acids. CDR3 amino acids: CASLLSSNTGELFF. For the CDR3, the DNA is TGTGCCAGCCTCTTAAGTTCGAACACCGGGGAGCTGTTTTTT.

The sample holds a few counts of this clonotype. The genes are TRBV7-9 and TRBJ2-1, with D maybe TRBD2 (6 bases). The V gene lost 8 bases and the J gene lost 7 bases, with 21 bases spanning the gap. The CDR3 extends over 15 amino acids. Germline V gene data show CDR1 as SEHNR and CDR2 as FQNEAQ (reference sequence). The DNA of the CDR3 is TGTGCCAGCCGGTCGGGGGTACTTATTCAAAATGAGCAGTTCTTC. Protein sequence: CASRSGVLIQNEQFF.

The CDR3 sequence: CASSLGVFETQYF. The CDR3 region has the DNA TGCGCCAGCAGCTTGGGGGTGTTCGAGACCCAGTACTTC. The rearrangement joins TRBV5-1 to TRBJ2-5, with no clear D. Trimming pared 0 bases from V and 5 bases from J, leaving 8 bases between. The CDR3 sequence is 13 residues long. Germline lookup yields CDR1 SGHRS and CDR2 YFSETQ.

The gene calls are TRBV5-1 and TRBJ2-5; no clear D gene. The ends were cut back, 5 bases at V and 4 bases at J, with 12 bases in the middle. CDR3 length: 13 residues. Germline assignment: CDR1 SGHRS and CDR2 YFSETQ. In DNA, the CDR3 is TGCGCCAGCAGTTCTTGGGTGGCAGAGACCCAGTACTTC. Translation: CASSSWVAETQYF.

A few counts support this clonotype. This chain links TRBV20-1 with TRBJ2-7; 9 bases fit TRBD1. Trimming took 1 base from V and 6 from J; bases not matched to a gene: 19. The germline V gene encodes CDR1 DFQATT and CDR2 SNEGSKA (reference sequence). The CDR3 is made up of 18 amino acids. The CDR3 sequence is CSARGPTGTGRMAGEQYV. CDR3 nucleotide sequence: TGCAGTGCTAGAGGACCGACCGGGACAGGGAGAATGGCTGGCGAGCAGTACGTC.

The CDR3 coding sequence is TGTGCCAGGTTCGTGGCCTCCTCCTACGAGCAGTACTTC. The encoded protein is CARFVASSYEQYF. V gene TRBV7-9 combines with J gene TRBJ2-7; D gene ambiguous. The V end lost 9 bases, the J end lost 0 bases, and 12 bases lay between the germline ends. Germline V gene data show CDR1 as SEHNR and CDR2 as FQNEAQ (reference sequence). The CDR3 is 13 residues long.

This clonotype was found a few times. The CDR3 spells CASSLATGEQFF. Written as DNA, the CDR3 is TGTGCCAGCAGTTTAGCCACCGGGGAGCAGTTCTTC. The chain carries TRBV12-3 or TRBV12-4 and TRBJ2-1; D remains unclear. Trimming removed 0 bases at V and 10 bases at J, with 7 bases between. The CDR3 is made up of 12 amino acids.

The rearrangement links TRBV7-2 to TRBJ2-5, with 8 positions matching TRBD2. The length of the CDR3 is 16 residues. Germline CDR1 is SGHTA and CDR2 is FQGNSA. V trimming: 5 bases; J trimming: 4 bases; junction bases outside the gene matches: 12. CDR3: CASSRTGLGAGETQYF. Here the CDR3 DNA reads TGTGCCAGCAGCCGGACGGGACTAGGGGCCGGAGAGACCCAGTACTTC.

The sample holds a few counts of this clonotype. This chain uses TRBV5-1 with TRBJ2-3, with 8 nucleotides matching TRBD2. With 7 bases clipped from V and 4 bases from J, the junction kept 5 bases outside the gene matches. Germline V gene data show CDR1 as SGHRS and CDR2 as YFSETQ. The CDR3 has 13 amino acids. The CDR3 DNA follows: TGCGCCAGCCACCGGGGGGGCTCAGATACGCAGTATTTT. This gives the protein CASHRGGSDTQYF.

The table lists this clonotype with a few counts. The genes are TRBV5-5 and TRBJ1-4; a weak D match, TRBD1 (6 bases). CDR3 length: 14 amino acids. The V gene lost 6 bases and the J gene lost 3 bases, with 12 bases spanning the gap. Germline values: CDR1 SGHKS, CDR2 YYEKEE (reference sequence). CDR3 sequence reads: CASKIGTPNEKLFF. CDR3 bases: TGTGCCAGCAAAATCGGGACACCTAATGAAAAACTGTTTTTT.

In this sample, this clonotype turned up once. CDR3 sequence reads: CSVITGVGTQYF. The CDR3 DNA reads as TGCAGCGTAATAACAGGGGTAGGGACCCAGTACTTC. This chain joins TRBV29-1 and TRBJ2-5, with 7 bases that match TRBD1. CDR1 SQVTM and CDR2 ANQGSEA come from the germline V gene. The CDR3 spans 12 residues. V trimming: 6 bases; J trimming: 7 bases; junction bases outside the gene matches: 8. Filled out from reference TRBV29-1 and TRBJ2-5, the complete variable domain reads SAVISQKPSRDICQRGTSLTIQCQVDSQVTMMFWYRQQPGQSLTLIATANQGSEATYESGFVIDKFPISRPNLTFSTLTVSNMSPEDSSIYLCSVITGVGTQYFGPGTRLLVL.